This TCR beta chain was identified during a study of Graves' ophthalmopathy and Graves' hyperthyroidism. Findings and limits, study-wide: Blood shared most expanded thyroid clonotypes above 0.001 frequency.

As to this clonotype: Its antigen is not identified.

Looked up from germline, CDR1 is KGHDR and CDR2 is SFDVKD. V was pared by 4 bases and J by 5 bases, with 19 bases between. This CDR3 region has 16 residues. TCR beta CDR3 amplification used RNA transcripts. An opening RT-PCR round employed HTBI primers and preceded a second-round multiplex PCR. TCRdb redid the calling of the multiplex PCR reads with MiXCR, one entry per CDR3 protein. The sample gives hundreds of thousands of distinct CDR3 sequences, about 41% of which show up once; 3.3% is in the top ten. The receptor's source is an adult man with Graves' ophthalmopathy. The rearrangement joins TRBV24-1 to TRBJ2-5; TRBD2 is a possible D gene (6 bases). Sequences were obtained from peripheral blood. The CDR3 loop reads CATSERGPTGVETQYF. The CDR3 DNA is TGTGCCACCAGTGAGCGCGGTCCGACGGGAGTGGAGACCCAGTACTTC.